This T cell receptor beta chain originates from a study of regulatory T cells in long-lasting Graves disease (dated by TCRdb to the early 2020s). Study-level background: Persistent Graves' disease was defined as persistently positive TSH receptor autoantibodies together with antithyroid drug treatment for over 5 years. This study used TCR sequencing and RNA sequencing of peripheral blood to compare persistent Graves' disease patients against newly diagnosed Graves' disease patients. The study took place in China and was registered as a clinical trial. A total of 33 samples underwent TCR sequencing, from about 13 patients with persistent Graves' disease and approximately 20 patients with newly diagnosed Graves' disease. On average, persistent Graves' disease patients in the clinical cohort had been on antithyroid drugs for about 9.3 years.

Study-level results and caveats: More public clonotypes were shared among persistent patients (approximately 3,000) than among newly diagnosed patients (roughly 960). Only the TCR beta chain was sequenced and analyzed. The authors noted that the small sample size was a limitation that may lower accuracy. Persistent Graves' disease patients showed lower TCR Shannon entropy and fewer highly expanded clones than newly diagnosed patients, suggesting clonal expansion. Preferential use of TRBV28, TRBJ1-2 and TRBJ2-5 was observed in persistent disease, whereas TRBV20-1 and TRBJ2-1 were favored in newly diagnosed disease. Because the primary lesion, thyroid tissue, could not be accessed, the study looked at peripheral blood alone.

This clonotype was observed a handful of times. This receptor's antigen is unknown. Per-base quality was not reported, and no clone a single base away is much larger than it. Library preparation was by multiplex PCR. Sequencing took place on an Illumina HiSeq 4000. TCR beta libraries were built with iRepertoire HTBI primers and Arm-PCR amplification of CDR3 regions. Gel purification was performed on PCR products prior to sequencing. The paper's processing steps were these. Across samples, around 58 TRBV and roughly 15 TRBJ segments were identified and used for gene usage analysis of CDR3 amino acid clonotypes. Filtered high-quality paired reads were merged into contigs using COPE and FqMerger. BLAST was used to align contigs to IMGT TRBV, TRBD and TRBJ reference genes, with CDR3 defined following IMGT. Clonotypes above 0.1% frequency were classified as highly expanded clones. Repertoire diversity was measured by Shannon entropy, and V-J evenness by the Gini coefficient. Clonotypes shared by more than one individual were considered public. Using fastp trimming at Q25 and MiXCR clonotype assembly, TCRdb reanalyzed the public sequencing data and kept in-frame beta chains. Every entry covers one CDR3 protein and lists the most common genes and DNA from its rows. It is TCRdb's table, rather than the study itself, that gives the V and J calls and clone size. The sample table holds 350,000 to 500,000 distinct CDR3 sequences, of which around 20% were seen once. 13% to 15% of the sample belongs to the ten largest clones.

Read against the paper, the sample's time point label means: persistent/refractory GD, antithyroid drugs over 5 years with positive TRAb. For both TCR sequencing and RNA sequencing, RNA was extracted from PBMCs using TRIzol. The diagnosis of Graves' disease followed American Thyroid Association guidelines. The patients came from an endocrinology department in Xi'an, China. From each patient, nine milliliters of peripheral blood was collected into an EDTA anticoagulant tube. Ficoll Paque Plus density gradient separation was used to isolate PBMCs, and no further T cell sorting was performed. An Agilent 2100 Bioanalyzer and agarose gel were used to check RNA quality, while a NanoDrop 2000 measured RNA concentration. From cysteine to phenylalanine, the CDR3 is 16 amino acids long. Only the CDR3 region is kept as DNA, spanning 48 bases read in frame from base 1. CDR1 and CDR2 were assigned from the germline V gene as MNHNS and SASEGT. V was cut back by 2 bases and J by 0 bases, leaving a gap of 11 bases between them.

The sample was peripheral blood mononuclear cells (PBMCs), taken when the disease was refractory, from a patient treated with antithyroid drugs. The chain links TRBV6-1 with TRBJ1-3; no D gene is confidently identified. The receptor was isolated from a female donor with Graves disease. The DNA is TGTGCCAGCAGTGAAAAACAGCCCAACTCTGGAAACACCATATATTTT. It specifies CASSEKQPNSGNTIYF.